The T cell receptor (beta chain) under discussion was sequenced for a study of blood T cell repertoires in COVID-19. Individuals drawn from 20 to 25 US areas were roughly 18 to 95 years old. Which cohort a participant joined came from the clinical history participants gave. In the study's own analysis: From reference gene primer amplification, estimates of nucleated cell counts were derived. Generated by immunoSEQ multiplex PCR, the TCRdb table keeps only in-frame clones and is missing some. V, J and clone size derive from that table, while D and trimming were established from the DNA sequence. The sample yields 120,000 to 150,000 clones, roughly 80% seen once. The CDR3 runs 15 residues. Germline-derived CDR1 and CDR2 are SGHTA and FQGNSA. The V and J ends lost 4 bases and 2 bases, in that order; junction bases with no gene match: 5.

The chain employs TRBV7-2 and TRBJ2-4; 7 nucleotides align to TRBD1. The source is a man aged 35-49 years with acute COVID-19. Specimen: PBMCs or T cells enriched from blood (not recorded which). The CDR3 loop reads CASSYRGGSKNIQYF. CDR3 nucleotide sequence: TGTGCCAGCAGCTACAGGGGCGGCTCCAAAAACATTCAGTACTTC. Variable domain in full (rest from reference TRBV7-2 and TRBJ2-4): GAGVSQSPSNKVTEKGKDVELRCDPISGHTALYWYRQSLGQGLEFLIYFQGNSAPDKSGLPSDRFSAERTGGSVSTLTIQRTQQEDSAVYLCASSYRGGSKNIQYFGAGTRLSVL.